Following are 26 T cell receptor beta chains from one sample sequenced in a study of cytomegalovirus exposure and HLA in healthy donors. Amplification used 60 Vbeta primers and 13 Jbeta primers. Clones were read by immunoSEQ multiplex PCR, and TCRdb kept only the in-frame ones, dropping some. The profile covers just under 150,000 clones, with 80% to 85% appearing a single time and roughly 2.9% taken by the ten largest. Sequenced input: PBMCs. The source of these receptors is a woman aged 25-40 years in good health and CMV-seronegative.

V gene TRBV5-1 combines with J gene TRBJ1-4; D call uncertain. In germline, CDR1 is SGHRS, CDR2 YFSETQ. V shed 7 bases and J shed 8 bases, with 24 bases lying between them. There are 16 residues in the CDR3. The CDR3 protein is CASSTGGGISLEKLFF. DNA of the CDR3: TGCGCCAGCTCAACCGGAGGAGGCATAAGTTTGGAAAAACTGTTTTTT.

The count of this clone is one. V and J are TRBV7-9 and TRBJ2-2; 12 bases agree with TRBD2. The CDR3 consists of 16 residues. CDR1 and CDR2 from the germline V gene are SEHNR and FQNEAQ (reference sequence). V trimming: 3 bases; J trimming: 5 bases; junction bases outside the gene matches: 4. The CDR3 protein is CASSFELAGGTGELFF. DNA of the CDR3: TGTGCCAGCAGCTTCGAACTAGCGGGAGGAACCGGGGAGCTGTTTTTT.

The chain combines TRBV2 with TRBJ2-6; maybe TRBD1 (5 bases). Trimming pared 8 bases from V and 2 bases from J, leaving 13 bases between. Per the germline V gene, CDR1 is SNHLY and CDR2 is FYNNEI. The CDR3 totals 15 residues. CDR3 amino acids: CASGQGLAGANVLTF. Written as DNA, the CDR3 is TGTGCCAGCGGGCAGGGTCTCGCTGGGGCCAACGTCCTGACTTTC.

This chain uses TRBV25-1 with TRBJ1-5; D is undetermined. The germline gives CDR1 MGHDK, CDR2 SYGVNS. This CDR3 comprises 14 residues. Trimming took 7 bases from V and 0 from J, leaving 10 bases between them. CDR3 sequence: CASTQSGSNQPQHF. CDR3 bases: TGTGCCAGCACCCAGTCGGGTAGCAATCAGCCCCAGCATTTT.

The V and J genes are TRBV7-2 and TRBJ2-7; 10 nucleotides align to TRBD1. CDR3 size: 15 residues. Per germline, CDR1 SGHTA and CDR2 FQGNSA. The J segment lost 2 bases and the V segment lost 2 bases, leaving 3 bases of the junction unmatched. The CDR3 sequence is CASSLYGTGAYEQYF. For the CDR3, the DNA is TGTGCCAGCAGCTTATATGGGACAGGGGCCTACGAGCAGTACTTC.

The chain combines TRBV2 with TRBJ1-3, with D tentatively TRBD1 (5 bases). Looked up from germline, CDR1 is SNHLY and CDR2 is FYNNEI. Trimming cost V 5 bases and J 4 bases, with 9 bases left between them. CDR3 length equals 13 residues. CDR3 nucleotide sequence: TGTGCCAGCAGTTTGGGGCGGGGAAACACCATATATTTT. Translated: CASSLGRGNTIYF.

This clone was seen a handful of times. The chain links TRBV10-1 to TRBJ1-4; TRBD1 agrees at 10 bases. CDR1 WNHNN and CDR2 SYGVQD come from the germline V gene (reference sequence). The V gene end was trimmed by 6 bases and the J gene end by 8 bases; junction bases not matched to a gene: 15. The CDR3 length is 17 residues. The CDR3 region has the DNA TGCGCCAGCAGCCCCGGGACAGGGGTACCGACGAGCGAAAAACTGTTTTTT. Amino acid sequence: CASSPGTGVPTSEKLFF.

This chain joins TRBV6-6 and TRBJ2-7; perhaps TRBD1 as D (6 bases). Trimming shortened V by 0 bases and J by 3 bases, and 9 bases separated the two germline ends. The germline V gene encodes CDR1 MNHNY and CDR2 SVGAGI (reference sequence). CDR3 size: 14 residues. CDR3 amino acids: CASSYSTGNYEQYF. The CDR3, as DNA: TGTGCCAGCAGTTACTCGACAGGTAACTACGAGCAGTACTTC.

For the CDR3, the DNA is TGTGCCAGCAGTTCGACAGGGGGCAACCCCTACGAGCAGTACTTC. Protein: CASSSTGGNPYEQYF. The rearrangement links TRBV7-9 to TRBJ2-7, with 10 bases that match TRBD1. The germline CDR1 and CDR2 sequences are SEHNR and FQNEAQ (reference sequence). This CDR3 has 15 amino acids. Losses at the gene ends were 6 bases for V and 2 bases for J; bases not matched to a gene: 7.

J is TRBJ1-4 and V is TRBV19; D is ambiguous. The V end lost 0 bases, the J end lost 8 bases, and 4 bases lay between the germline ends. The CDR3 runs to 12 residues. In germline, CDR1 is LNHDA, CDR2 SQIVND (reference sequence). The chain's CDR3 is CASSIDREKLFF. The CDR3 DNA is TGTGCCAGTAGTATAGACAGGGAAAAACTGTTTTTT.

The chain carries TRBV5-1 and TRBJ1-1; D perhaps matches TRBD1 (5 bases). The CDR3 consists of 13 residues. Germline CDR1 is SGHRS and CDR2 is YFSETQ. Deletions cut 4 bases from V and 1 base from J, with 8 bases between. CDR3 coding DNA: TGCGCCAGCAGCGTGACAGCGAACACTGAAGCTTTCTTT. Translation: CASSVTANTEAFF.

With regard to this clone: The junction does not match germline at one end; this may be a read error. V is TRBV7-9 and J is TRBJ2-6, with TRBD1 matching over 7 bases. The length of the CDR3 is 18 residues. Germline CDR1 is SEHNR and CDR2 is FQNEAQ (reference sequence). Written as DNA, the CDR3 is TGTGCCAGCAGCTTCTGGACAGGTATTAGATCTGGGGCCAACATCCTGACTTTC. This encodes CASSFWTGIRSGANILTF.

This chain links TRBV7-3 with TRBJ1-5; D might be TRBD1 (6 bases). Germline loops: CDR1 SGHTA, CDR2 FQGTGA. Trimming cost V 2 bases and J 8 bases, with 13 bases left between them. The CDR3 is made up of 14 amino acids. The CDR3 reads CASSLWGGLEPQHF. The CDR3 region has the DNA TGTGCCAGCAGCTTATGGGGGGGCTTAGAGCCCCAGCATTTT.

This chain uses TRBV30 with TRBJ2-5, with 14 bases fitting TRBD2. V shed 5 bases and J 7 bases; nucleotides not matched to a gene: 6. Germline V CDR1 and CDR2: GTSNPN, SVGIG (reference sequence). The CDR3 runs 14 residues. The CDR3 nucleotides are TGTGCCTGGGGCGGGGGGACTAGCGGGGGGACCCAGTACTTC. Translating gives CAWGGGTSGGTQYF.

The chain has TRBV9 and TRBJ2-6; no clear D. Between the trimmed V and J ends, which lost 2 bases and 1 base, there was a span of 4 bases. Germline CDR1 reads SGDLS; CDR2 reads YYNGEE. The CDR3 sequence is 14 residues long. The DNA of the CDR3 is TGTGCCAGCAGCGTGTATTCTGGGGCCAACGTCCTGACTTTC. This gives the protein CASSVYSGANVLTF.

This clone was picked up one time. The chain links TRBV5-1 to TRBJ2-5; D is perhaps TRBD2 (5 bases). The J call is in doubt because the DNA end fits TRBJ2-7 better. CDR3 length: 15 residues. Germline V gives CDR1 SGHRS, CDR2 YFSETQ. The CDR3 DNA sequence: TGCGCCAGCAGCCCGAGGACTCTCCCAACCTACGAGCAGTACTTC. Its protein product is CASSPRTLPTYEQYF.

The chain joins TRBV10-1 to TRBJ2-1; 8 bases agree with TRBD2. The length of the CDR3 is 14 residues. With 6 bases clipped from V and 2 bases from J, the junction kept 3 bases outside the gene matches. From germline, CDR1 is WNHNN and CDR2 SYGVQD (reference sequence). CDR3 DNA: TGCGCCAGCAGCGGACTAGCCCCCTACAATGAGCAGTTCTTC. It translates to CASSGLAPYNEQFF.

The chain employs TRBV20-1 and TRBJ2-1; maybe TRBD2 (6 bases). Trimming removed 3 bases from V and 8 bases from J, with 8 bases in between. This CDR3 comprises 11 residues. The germline CDR1 and CDR2 sequences are DFQATT and SNEGSKA (reference sequence). The CDR3 loop is CSASGSHEQFF. The CDR3, as DNA: TGCAGTGCTAGCGGGAGCCATGAGCAGTTCTTC.

This sequence joins TRBV4-3 and TRBJ1-4; 10 positions agree with TRBD1. The V gene end was trimmed by 2 bases and the J gene end by 7 bases; junction bases not matched to a gene: 4. The CDR3 totals 15 residues. CDR1 is LGHNA and CDR2 is YSLEER in the germline V gene. CDR3 sequence reads: CASSQIRDRGEKLFF. The CDR3 DNA sequence: TGCGCCAGCAGCCAAATCCGGGACAGGGGTGAAAAACTGTTTTTT.

The chain is built from TRBV6-1 and TRBJ2-2; 11 bases agree with TRBD2. The germline gives CDR1 MNHNS, CDR2 SASEGT. V lost 8 bases to trimming and J lost 6 bases; unmatched junction nucleotides: 5. The CDR3 is 14 residues long. DNA of the CDR3: TGTGCCAGCCTAGCGGGGGGCTCGTCCGGGGAGCTGTTTTTT. Translation gives CASLAGGSSGELFF.

The table lists this clone with a few counts. The chain joins TRBV6-4 to TRBJ2-3; the D gene is possibly TRBD2 (6 bases). Trimming took off 2 bases at V and 0 bases at J, with 9 bases between the two ends. This CDR3 comprises 15 residues. Germline V lookup: CDR1 MRHNA, CDR2 SNTAGT. The CDR3 DNA follows: TGTGCCAGCAGTGACGGGGCGGGGAGCACAGATACGCAGTATTTT. This codes for CASSDGAGSTDTQYF.

This chain uses TRBV28 with TRBJ2-7; possible D gene TRBD1, 5 bases. The V end was cut by 5 bases, the J end by 8 bases, with 13 bases between. This CDR3 is 12 amino acids long. Germline CDR1 reads MDHEN; CDR2 reads SYDVKM. The CDR3 DNA follows: TGTGCCAGCAGTCACAACAGGTGTAAGCAGTACTTC. Its translation: CASSHNRCKQYF.

This chain connects TRBV7-3 to TRBJ2-1, with 7 bases aligning to TRBD2. The germline gives CDR1 SGHTA, CDR2 FQGTGA. After removal of 5 bases from V and 7 bases from J, the junction contained 14 bases not matched to a gene. The CDR3 is 16 residues long. The CDR3 sequence: CASSQLGLVGRNEQFF. CDR3 bases: TGTGCCAGCAGCCAACTCGGACTAGTGGGCCGGAATGAGCAGTTCTTC. Using reference TRBV7-3 and TRBJ2-1 for the parts outside the CDR3, the full variable domain is GAGVSQTPSNKVTEKGKYVELRCDPISGHTALYWYRQSLGQGPEFLIYFQGTGAADDSGLPNDRFFAVRPEGSVSTLKIQRTERGDSAVYLCASSQLGLVGRNEQFFGPGTRLTVL.

This chain connects TRBV27 to TRBJ1-1, with 8 bases lining up with TRBD1. This CDR3 has 14 amino acids. The V gene end was trimmed by 5 bases and the J gene end by 7 bases; junction bases not matched to a gene: 9. CDR1 MNHEY and CDR2 SMNVEV come from the germline V gene (reference sequence). CDR3: CASSTNGQGLEAFF. The DNA for the CDR3 is TGTGCCAGCAGTACAAACGGACAGGGCCTTGAAGCTTTCTTT.

The CDR3 protein is CASSFGRSRNSPLHF. The CDR3 DNA reads as TGTGCCAGCAGTTTCGGTAGATCGCGTAATTCACCCCTCCACTTT. This rearrangement joins TRBV27 to TRBJ1-6; D unclear. Trimming stripped 3 bases from V and 6 bases from J, with 12 bases between. In germline, CDR1 is MNHEY, CDR2 SMNVEV (reference sequence). The CDR3 is 15 amino acids.

This clone was observed a handful of times. The chain uses TRBV6-5 and TRBJ1-6; D is uncertain. V dropped 6 bases and J dropped 2 bases, with 5 bases sitting between them. The CDR3 covers 13 residues. Germline V gives CDR1 MNHEY, CDR2 SVGAGI. DNA for the CDR3: TGTGCCAGCAGGGGAGCCTATAATTCACCCCTCCACTTT. Residues: CASRGAYNSPLHF.